The clone carrying this T cell receptor beta chain was seen just once. Its target is not known. The data belong to a study of OX40 agonist ivuxolimab in advanced cancers. Overall study: Patients receiving dose escalation had hepatocellular carcinoma, melanoma, renal cell or head and neck cancer. Three partial responders included one hepatocellular carcinoma patient and two cutaneous melanoma patients. Findings and caveats of the study: Among T cells, CD8+ cells averaged more expanded clones than CD4+ cells. Undetermined was the antigen specificity of the expanded peripheral T cells.

Using immunoSEQ multiplex PCR, the repertoire was profiled, and TCRdb retains in-frame clones only, with some absent. The sample carries 45,000 to 55,000 clones, approximately 91% recorded once. The receptor's source is an adult with an advanced solid tumor such as melanoma, head and neck, liver or kidney cancer. The sequencing used CD4+ or CD8+ T cells sorted from blood, collected in a trial of the OX40 agonist ivuxolimab.

CDR3 sequence (DNA): TGCAGTGCCGCCTGGCGAGAGCAGTTCTTC. It codes for CSAAWREQFF. The rearrangement joins TRBV20-1 to TRBJ2-1; unclear D gene. This CDR3 contains 10 residues. Germline CDR1 and CDR2: DFQATT and SNEGSKA (reference sequence). Deletions cut 6 bases from V and 10 bases from J, with 10 bases between.